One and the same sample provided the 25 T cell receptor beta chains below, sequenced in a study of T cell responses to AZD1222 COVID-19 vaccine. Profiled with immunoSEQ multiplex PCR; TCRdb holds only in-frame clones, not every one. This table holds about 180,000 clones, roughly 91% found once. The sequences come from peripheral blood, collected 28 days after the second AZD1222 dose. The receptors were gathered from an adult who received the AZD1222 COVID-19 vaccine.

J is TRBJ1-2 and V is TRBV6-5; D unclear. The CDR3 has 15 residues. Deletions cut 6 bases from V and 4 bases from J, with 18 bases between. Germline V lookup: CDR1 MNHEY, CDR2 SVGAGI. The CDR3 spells CASRTPGGGTYGYTF. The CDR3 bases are TGTGCCAGCAGAACCCCTGGTGGAGGAACCTATGGCTACACCTTC.

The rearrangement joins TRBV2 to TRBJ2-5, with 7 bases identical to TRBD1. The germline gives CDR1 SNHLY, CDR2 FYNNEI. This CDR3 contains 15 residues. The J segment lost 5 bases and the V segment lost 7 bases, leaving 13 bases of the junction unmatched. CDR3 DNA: TGTGCCAGCACCACCGAAGGGGGCATCGGTGAGACCCAGTACTTC. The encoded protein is CASTTEGGIGETQYF.

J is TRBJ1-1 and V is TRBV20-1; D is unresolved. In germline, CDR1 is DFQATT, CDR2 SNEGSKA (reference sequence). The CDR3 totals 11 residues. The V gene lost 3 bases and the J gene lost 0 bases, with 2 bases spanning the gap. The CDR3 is CSASVNTEAFF. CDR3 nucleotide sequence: TGCAGTGCTAGCGTGAACACTGAAGCTTTCTTT.

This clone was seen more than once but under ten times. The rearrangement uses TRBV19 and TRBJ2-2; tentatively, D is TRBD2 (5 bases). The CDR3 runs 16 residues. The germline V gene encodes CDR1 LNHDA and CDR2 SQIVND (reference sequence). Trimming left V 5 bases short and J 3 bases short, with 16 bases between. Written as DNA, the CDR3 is TGTGCCAGTAGTCTTCTAGCTCATTTGGACACCGGGGAGCTGTTTTTT. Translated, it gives CASSLLAHLDTGELFF.

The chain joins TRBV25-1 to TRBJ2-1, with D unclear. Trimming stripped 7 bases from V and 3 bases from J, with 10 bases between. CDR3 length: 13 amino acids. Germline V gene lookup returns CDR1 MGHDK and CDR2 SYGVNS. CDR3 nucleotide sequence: TGTGCCAGCACCTACAAAAACTACAATGAGCAGTTCTTC. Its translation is CASTYKNYNEQFF.

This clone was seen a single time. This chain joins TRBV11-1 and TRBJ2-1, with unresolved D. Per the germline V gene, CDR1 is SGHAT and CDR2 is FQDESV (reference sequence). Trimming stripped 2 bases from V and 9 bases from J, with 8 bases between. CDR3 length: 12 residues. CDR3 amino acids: CASSLSGREQFF. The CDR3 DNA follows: TGTGCCAGCAGCTTATCGGGCCGTGAGCAGTTCTTC.

The CDR3 coding sequence is TGTGCCAGCAGTTTAGGGACAGGGAGGGGCGAGCAGTACTTC. Its translation: CASSLGTGRGEQYF. This chain links TRBV27 with TRBJ2-7, with 9 bases lining up with TRBD1. Germline V gene data show CDR1 as MNHEY and CDR2 as SMNVEV (reference sequence). V gave up 2 bases and J gave up 6 bases; unmatched junction bases: 5. There are 14 residues in the CDR3.

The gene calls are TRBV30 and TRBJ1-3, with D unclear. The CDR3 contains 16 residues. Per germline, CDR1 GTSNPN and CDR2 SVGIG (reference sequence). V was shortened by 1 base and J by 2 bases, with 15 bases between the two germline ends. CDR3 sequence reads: CAWSDFRKVAGNTIYF. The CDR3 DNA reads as TGTGCCTGGAGTGATTTCAGGAAAGTGGCTGGAAACACCATATATTTT.

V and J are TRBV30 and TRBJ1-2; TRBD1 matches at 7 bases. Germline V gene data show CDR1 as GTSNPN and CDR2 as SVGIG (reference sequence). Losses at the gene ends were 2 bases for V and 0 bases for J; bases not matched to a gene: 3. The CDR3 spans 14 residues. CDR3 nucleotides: TGTGCCTGGAGTATGGACAGGCCTAACTATGGCTACACCTTC. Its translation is CAWSMDRPNYGYTF. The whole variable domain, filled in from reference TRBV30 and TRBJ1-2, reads SQTIHQWPATLVQPVGSPLSLECTVEGTSNPNLYWYRQAAGRGLQLLFYSVGIGQISSEVPQNLSASRPQDRQFILSSKKLLLSDSGFYLCAWSMDRPNYGYTFGSGTRLTVV.

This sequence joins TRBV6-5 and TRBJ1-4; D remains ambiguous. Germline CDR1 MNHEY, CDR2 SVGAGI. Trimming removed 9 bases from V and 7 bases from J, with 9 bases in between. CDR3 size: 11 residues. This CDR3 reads CASRKAEKLFF. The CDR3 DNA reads TGTGCCAGTCGGAAGGCTGAAAAACTGTTTTTT.

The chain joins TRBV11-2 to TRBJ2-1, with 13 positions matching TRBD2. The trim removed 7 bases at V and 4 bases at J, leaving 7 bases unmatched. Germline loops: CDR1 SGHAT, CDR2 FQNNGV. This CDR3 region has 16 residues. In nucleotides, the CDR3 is TGTGCCAGCATCCGACTGACTAGCGGGAGGTACAATGAGCAGTTCTTC. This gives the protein CASIRLTSGRYNEQFF.

The CDR3 region has the DNA TGTGCCAGTAGTATGACATCAAGCAATCAGCCCCAGCATTTT. It translates to CASSMTSSNQPQHF. V usage is TRBV19 and J usage is TRBJ1-5; no clear D gene. The CDR3 length is 14 residues. The V gene lost 3 bases and the J gene lost 1 base, with 7 bases spanning the gap. Germline CDR1 is LNHDA and CDR2 is SQIVND (reference sequence).

The CDR3 here is CASSPPGQTQETQYF. CDR3 nucleotide sequence: TGTGCCAGCTCACCACCGGGACAGACCCAAGAGACCCAGTACTTC. This chain uses TRBV18 with TRBJ2-5; 7 nucleotides line up with TRBD1. CDR3 length: 15 amino acids. V lost 0 bases, J lost 1 base, and 2 bases stayed unmatched. CDR1 and CDR2 from the germline V gene are KGHSH and LQKENI.

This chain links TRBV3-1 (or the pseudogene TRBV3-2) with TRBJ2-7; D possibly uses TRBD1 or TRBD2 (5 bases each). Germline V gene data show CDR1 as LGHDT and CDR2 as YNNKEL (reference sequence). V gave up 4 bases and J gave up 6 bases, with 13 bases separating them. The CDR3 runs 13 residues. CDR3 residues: CASSRGTLPEQYF. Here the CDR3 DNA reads TGTGCCAGCAGCCGGGGGACCCTCCCCGAGCAGTACTTC.

The CDR3 here is CASSLGLSGARNTEAFF. In DNA, the CDR3 is TGCGCCAGCAGCTTGGGGCTTTCGGGGGCCCGGAACACTGAAGCTTTCTTT. The chain carries TRBV5-1 and TRBJ1-1, with D possibly being TRBD1 (6 bases). Trimming stripped 0 bases from V and 1 base from J, with 16 bases between. The CDR3 loop spans 17 amino acids. Germline V CDR1 and CDR2: SGHRS, YFSETQ.

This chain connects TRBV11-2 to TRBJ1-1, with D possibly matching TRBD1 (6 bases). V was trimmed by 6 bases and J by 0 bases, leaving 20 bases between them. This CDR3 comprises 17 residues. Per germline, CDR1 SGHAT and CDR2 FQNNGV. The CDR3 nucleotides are TGTGCCAGCAGTCTCAATCTTCAGGGGTTCATGAACACTGAAGCTTTCTTT. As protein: CASSLNLQGFMNTEAFF.

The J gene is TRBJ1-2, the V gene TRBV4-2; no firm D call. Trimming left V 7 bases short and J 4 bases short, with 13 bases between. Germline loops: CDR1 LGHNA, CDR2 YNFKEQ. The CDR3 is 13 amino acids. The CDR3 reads CASTHGLAYGYTF. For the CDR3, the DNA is TGTGCCAGCACCCACGGGCTTGCCTATGGCTACACCTTC.

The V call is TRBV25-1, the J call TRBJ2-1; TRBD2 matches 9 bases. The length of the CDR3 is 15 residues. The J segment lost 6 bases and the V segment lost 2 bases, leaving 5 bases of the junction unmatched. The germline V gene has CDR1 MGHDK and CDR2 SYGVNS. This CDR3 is CASSEASGNFNEQFF. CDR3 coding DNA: TGTGCCAGCAGTGAAGCTAGCGGGAATTTCAATGAGCAGTTCTTC.

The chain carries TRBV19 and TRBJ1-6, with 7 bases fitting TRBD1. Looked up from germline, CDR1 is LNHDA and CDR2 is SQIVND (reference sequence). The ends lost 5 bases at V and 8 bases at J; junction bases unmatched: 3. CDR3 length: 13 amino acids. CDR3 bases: TGTGCCAGTAGTCCAGACAGGGATTCACCCCTCCACTTT. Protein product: CASSPDRDSPLHF.

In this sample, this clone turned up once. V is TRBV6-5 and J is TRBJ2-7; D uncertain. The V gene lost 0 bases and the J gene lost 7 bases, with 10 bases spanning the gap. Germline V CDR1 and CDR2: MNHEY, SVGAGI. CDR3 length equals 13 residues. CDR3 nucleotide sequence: TGTGCCAGCAGTTACTCGACTGGGTCGGAGCAGTACTTC. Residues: CASSYSTGSEQYF.

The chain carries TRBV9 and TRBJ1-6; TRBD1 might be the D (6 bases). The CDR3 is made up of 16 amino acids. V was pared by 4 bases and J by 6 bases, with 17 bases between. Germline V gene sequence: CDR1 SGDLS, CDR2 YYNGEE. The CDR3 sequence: CASSLGQPEGNSPLHF. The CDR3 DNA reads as TGTGCCAGCAGCCTAGGACAGCCTGAGGGTAATTCACCCCTCCACTTT.

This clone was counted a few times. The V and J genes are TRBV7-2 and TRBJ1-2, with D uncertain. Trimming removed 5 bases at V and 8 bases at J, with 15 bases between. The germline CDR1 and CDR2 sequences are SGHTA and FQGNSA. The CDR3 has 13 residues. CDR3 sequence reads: CASSANQNSGYTF. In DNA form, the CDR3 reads TGTGCCAGCAGCGCGAATCAAAACAGCGGCTACACCTTC.

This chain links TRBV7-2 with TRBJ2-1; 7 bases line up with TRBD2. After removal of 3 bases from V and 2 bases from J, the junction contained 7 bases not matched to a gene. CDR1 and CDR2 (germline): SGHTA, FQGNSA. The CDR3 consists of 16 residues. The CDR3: CASSLVAGVTYNEQFF. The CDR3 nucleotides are TGTGCCAGCAGCTTGGTGGCGGGAGTTACCTACAATGAGCAGTTCTTC.

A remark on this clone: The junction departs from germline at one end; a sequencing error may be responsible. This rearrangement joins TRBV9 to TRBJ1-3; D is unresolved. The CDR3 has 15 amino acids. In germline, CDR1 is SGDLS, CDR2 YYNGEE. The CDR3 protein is CASGVGGNHGNTIYF. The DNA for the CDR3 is TGTGCCAGCGGCGTAGGCGGGAATCACGGAAACACCATATATTTT.

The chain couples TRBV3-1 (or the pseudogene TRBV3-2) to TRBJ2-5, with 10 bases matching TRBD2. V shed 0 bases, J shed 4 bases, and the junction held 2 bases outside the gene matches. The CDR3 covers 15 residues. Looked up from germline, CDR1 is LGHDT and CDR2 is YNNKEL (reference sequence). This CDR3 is CASSQEAGGGETQYF. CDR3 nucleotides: TGTGCCAGCAGCCAAGAAGCGGGAGGGGGAGAGACCCAGTACTTC.